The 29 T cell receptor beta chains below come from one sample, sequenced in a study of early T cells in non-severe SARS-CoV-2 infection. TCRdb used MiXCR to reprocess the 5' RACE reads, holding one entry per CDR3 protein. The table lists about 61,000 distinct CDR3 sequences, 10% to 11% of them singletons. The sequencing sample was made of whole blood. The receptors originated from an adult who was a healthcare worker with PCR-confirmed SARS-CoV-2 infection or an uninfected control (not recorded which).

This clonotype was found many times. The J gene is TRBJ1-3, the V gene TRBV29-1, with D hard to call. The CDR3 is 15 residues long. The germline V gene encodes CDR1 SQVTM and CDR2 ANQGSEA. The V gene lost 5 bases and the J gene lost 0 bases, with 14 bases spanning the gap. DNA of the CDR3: TGCAGCGTTACTAGGCAGACGAGCTCTGGAAACACCATATATTTT. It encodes CSVTRQTSSGNTIYF.

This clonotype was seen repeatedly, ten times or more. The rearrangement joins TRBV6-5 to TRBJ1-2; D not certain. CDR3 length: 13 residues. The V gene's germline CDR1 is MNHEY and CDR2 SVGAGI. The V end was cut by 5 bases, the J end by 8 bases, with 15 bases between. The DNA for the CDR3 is TGTGCCAGCAGTAACGGGGTGCTATGGGGCTACACCTTC. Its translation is CASSNGVLWGYTF.

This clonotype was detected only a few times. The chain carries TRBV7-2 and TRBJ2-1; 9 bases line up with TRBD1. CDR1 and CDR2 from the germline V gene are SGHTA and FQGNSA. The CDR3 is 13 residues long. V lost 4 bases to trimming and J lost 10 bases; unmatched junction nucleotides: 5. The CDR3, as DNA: TGTGCCAGCAGCTCGGACAGGGGAACGGAGCAGTTCTTC. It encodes CASSSDRGTEQFF. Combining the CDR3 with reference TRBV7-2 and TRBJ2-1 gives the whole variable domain GAGVSQSPSNKVTEKGKDVELRCDPISGHTALYWYRQSLGQGLEFLIYFQGNSAPDKSGLPSDRFSAERTGGSVSTLTIQRTQQEDSAVYLCASSSDRGTEQFFGPGTRLTVL.

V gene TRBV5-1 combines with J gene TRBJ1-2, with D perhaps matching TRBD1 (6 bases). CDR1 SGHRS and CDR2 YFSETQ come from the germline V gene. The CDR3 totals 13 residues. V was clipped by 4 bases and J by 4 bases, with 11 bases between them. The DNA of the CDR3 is TGCGCCAGCAGCCCGGACAGCACCTATGGCTACACCTTC. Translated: CASSPDSTYGYTF.

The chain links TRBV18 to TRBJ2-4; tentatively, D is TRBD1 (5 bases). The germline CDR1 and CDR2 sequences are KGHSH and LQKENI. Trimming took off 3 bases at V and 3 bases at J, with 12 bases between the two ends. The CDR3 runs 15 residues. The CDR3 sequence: CASSPGQGGKNIQYF. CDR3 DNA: TGTGCCAGCTCACCGGGCCAGGGTGGCAAAAACATTCAGTACTTC. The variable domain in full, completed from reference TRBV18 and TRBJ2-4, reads NAGVMQNPRHLVRRRGQEARLRCSPMKGHSHVYWYRQLPEEGLKFMVYLQKENIIDESGMPKERFSAEFPKEGPSILRIQQVVRGDSAAYFCASSPGQGGKNIQYFGAGTRLSVL.

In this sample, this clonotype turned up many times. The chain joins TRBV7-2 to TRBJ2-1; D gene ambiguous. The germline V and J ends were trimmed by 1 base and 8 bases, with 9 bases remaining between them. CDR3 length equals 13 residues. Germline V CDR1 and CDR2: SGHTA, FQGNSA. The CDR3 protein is CASSLVSRDEQFF. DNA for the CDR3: TGTGCCAGCAGCTTAGTGTCCCGGGATGAGCAGTTCTTC.

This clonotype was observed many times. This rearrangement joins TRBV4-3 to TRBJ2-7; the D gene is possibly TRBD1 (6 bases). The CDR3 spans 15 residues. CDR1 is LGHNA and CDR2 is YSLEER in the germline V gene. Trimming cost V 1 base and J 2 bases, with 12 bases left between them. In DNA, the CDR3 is TGCGCCAGCAGCCAAGGTCGCGGACAGACCTACGAGCAGTACTTC. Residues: CASSQGRGQTYEQYF.

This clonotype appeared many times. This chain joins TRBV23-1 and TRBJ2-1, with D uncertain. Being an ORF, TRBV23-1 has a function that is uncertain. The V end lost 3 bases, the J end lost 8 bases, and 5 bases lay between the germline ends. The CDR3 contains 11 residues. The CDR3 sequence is CASSHRDEQFF. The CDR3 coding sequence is TGCGCCAGCAGTCATCGGGATGAGCAGTTCTTC.

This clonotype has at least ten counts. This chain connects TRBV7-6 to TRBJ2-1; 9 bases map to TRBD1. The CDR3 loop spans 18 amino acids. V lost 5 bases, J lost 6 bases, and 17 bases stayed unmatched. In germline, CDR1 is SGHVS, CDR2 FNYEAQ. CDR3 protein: CASSLSPMGQGTTNEQFF. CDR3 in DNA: TGTGCCAGCAGCCTATCCCCCATGGGACAGGGTACGACCAATGAGCAGTTCTTC.

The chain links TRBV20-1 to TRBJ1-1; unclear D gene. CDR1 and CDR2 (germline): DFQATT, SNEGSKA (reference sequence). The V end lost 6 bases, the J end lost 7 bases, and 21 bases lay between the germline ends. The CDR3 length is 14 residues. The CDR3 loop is CSASTNREKLEAFF. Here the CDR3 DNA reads TGCAGTGCCTCGACCAACCGGGAGAAACTTGAAGCTTTCTTT.

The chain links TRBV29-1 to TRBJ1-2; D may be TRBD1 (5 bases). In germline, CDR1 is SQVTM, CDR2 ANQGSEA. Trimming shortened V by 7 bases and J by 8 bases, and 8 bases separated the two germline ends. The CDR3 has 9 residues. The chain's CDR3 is CSENRGYTF. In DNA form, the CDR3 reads TGCAGCGAGAACAGGGGCTACACCTTC.

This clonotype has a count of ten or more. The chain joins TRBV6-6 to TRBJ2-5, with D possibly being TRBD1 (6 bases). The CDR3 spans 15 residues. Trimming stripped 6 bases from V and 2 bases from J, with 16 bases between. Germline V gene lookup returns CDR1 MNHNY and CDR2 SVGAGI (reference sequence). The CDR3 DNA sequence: TGTGCCAGCAGCCTTCACAGGACAGATCAAGAGACCCAGTACTTC. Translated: CASSLHRTDQETQYF.

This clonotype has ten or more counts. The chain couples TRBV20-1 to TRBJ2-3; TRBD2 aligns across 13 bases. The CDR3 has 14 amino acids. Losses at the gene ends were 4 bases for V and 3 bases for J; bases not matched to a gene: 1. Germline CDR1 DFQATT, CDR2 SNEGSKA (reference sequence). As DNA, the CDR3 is TGCAGTGCTATGGGACTAGCGGGGACAGATACGCAGTATTTT. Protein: CSAMGLAGTDTQYF.

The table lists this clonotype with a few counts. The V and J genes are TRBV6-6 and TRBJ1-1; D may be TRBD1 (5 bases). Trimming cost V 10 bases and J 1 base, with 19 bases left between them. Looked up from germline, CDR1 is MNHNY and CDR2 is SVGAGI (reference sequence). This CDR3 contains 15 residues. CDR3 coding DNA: TGTGCCACGAAGGACCGGACATCCTCGAACACTGAAGCTTTCTTT. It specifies CATKDRTSSNTEAFF.

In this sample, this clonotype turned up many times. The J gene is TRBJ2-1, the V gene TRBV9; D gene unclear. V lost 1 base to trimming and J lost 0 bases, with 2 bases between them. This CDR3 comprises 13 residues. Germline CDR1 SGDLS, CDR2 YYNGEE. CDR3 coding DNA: TGTGCCAGCAGCGTAACCTCCTACAATGAGCAGTTCTTC. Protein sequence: CASSVTSYNEQFF.

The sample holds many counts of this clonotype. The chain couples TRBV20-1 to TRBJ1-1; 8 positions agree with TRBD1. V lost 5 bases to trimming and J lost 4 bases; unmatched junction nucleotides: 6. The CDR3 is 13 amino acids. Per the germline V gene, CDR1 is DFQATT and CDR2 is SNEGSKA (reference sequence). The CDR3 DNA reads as TGCAGTGCTGGAGGACAGGGTGCCACTGAAGCTTTCTTT. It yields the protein CSAGGQGATEAFF.

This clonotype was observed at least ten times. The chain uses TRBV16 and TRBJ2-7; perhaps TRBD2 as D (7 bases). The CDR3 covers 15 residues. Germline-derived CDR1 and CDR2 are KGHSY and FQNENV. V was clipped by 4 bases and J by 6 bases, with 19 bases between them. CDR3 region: CASSPSRGGGGEQYF. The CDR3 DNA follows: TGTGCCAGCAGCCCCAGCCGAGGGGGAGGGGGCGAGCAGTACTTC.

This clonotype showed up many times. CDR3 DNA sequence: TGTGCCAGCAGTCCCGGGACAATGGTCTACGAGCAGTACTTC. Its translation: CASSPGTMVYEQYF. The chain combines TRBV12-3 or TRBV12-4 with TRBJ2-7, with a weak D call TRBD1 (6 bases). The CDR3 is made up of 14 amino acids. Trimming left V 5 bases short and J 3 bases short, with 14 bases between.

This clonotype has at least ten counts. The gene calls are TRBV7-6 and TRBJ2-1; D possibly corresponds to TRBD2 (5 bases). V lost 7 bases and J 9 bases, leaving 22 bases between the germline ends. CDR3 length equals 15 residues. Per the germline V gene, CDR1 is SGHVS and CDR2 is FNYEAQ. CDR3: CASTLTGEKYSEQFF. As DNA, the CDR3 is TGTGCCAGCACCCTAACCGGGGAAAAGTATAGTGAGCAGTTCTTC.

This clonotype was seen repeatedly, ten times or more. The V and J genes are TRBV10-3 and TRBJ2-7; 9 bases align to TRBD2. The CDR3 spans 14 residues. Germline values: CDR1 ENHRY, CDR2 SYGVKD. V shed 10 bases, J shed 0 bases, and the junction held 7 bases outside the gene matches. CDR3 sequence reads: CATFSGGLSYEQYF. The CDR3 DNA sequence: TGTGCCACCTTTAGCGGGGGCCTCTCCTACGAGCAGTACTTC.

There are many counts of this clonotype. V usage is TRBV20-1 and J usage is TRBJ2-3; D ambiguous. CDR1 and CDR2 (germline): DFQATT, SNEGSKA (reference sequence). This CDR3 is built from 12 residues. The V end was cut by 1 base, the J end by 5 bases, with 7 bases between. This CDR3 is CSARVVLDTQYF. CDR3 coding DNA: TGCAGTGCTAGAGTGGTTTTAGATACGCAGTATTTT.

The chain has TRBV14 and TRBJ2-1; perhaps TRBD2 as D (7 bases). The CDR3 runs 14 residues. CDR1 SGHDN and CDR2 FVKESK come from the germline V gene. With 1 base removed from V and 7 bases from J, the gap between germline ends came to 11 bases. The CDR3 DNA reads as TGTGCCAGCAGCCAAGTCGGGGGGCCTAATGAGCAGTTCTTC. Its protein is CASSQVGGPNEQFF.

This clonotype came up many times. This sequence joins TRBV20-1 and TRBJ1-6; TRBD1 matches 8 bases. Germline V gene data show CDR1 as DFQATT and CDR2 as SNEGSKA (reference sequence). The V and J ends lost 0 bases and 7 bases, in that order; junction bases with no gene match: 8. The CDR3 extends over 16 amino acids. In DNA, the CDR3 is TGCAGTGCTAGAGATTGGAAGACAGGGGAGAATTCACCCCTCCACTTT. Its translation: CSARDWKTGENSPLHF.

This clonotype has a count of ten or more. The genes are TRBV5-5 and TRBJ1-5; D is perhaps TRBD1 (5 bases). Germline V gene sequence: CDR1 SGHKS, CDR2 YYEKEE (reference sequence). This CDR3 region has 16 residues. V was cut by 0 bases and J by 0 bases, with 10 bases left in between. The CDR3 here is CASSLGAGLSNQPQHF. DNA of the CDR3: TGTGCCAGCAGCTTGGGGGCAGGGCTTAGCAATCAGCCCCAGCATTTT.

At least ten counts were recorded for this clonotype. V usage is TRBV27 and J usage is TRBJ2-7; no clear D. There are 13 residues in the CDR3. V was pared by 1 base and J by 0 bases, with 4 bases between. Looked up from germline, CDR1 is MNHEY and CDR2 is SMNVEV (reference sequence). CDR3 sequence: CASSLYGSYEQYF. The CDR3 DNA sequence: TGTGCCAGCAGTTTATACGGCTCCTACGAGCAGTACTTC.

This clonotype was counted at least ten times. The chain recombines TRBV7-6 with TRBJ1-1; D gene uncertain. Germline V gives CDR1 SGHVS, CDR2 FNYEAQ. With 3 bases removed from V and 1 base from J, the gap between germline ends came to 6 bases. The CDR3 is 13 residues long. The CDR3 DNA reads TGTGCCAGCAGCTTGCAGGAGAACACTGAAGCTTTCTTT. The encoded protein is CASSLQENTEAFF.

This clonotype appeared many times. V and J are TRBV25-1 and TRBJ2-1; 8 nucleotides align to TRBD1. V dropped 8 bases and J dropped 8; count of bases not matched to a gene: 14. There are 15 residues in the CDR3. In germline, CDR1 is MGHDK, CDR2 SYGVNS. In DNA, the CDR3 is TGTGCCAGCGGACCACAGGGGGATAAAAGGGATGAGCAGTTCTTC. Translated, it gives CASGPQGDKRDEQFF.

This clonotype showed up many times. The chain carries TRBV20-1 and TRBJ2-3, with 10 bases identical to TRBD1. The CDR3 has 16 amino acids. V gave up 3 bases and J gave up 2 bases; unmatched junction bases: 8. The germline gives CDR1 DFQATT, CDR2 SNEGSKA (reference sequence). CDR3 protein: CSASGTGAATTDTQYF. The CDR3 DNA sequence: TGCAGTGCTAGCGGGACAGGGGCGGCCACCACAGATACGCAGTATTTT.

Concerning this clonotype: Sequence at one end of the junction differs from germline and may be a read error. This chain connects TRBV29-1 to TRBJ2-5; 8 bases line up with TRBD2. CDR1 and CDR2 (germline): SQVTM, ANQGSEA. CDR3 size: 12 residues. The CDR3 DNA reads TGCAGCGTTGCGGGGGGACTAGGGACCCGGTACTTC. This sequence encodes CSVAGGLGTRYF.